This TCR beta chain was found in a study of cytomegalovirus exposure and HLA in healthy donors. This CDR3 region has 18 residues. Germline CDR1 reads SEHNR; CDR2 reads FQNEAQ (reference sequence). 60 Vbeta and 13 Jbeta primers were used in PCR. This table comes from immunoSEQ multiplex PCR, and its TCRdb copy is limited to in-frame clones, with some not included. This table has around 140,000 clones, approximately 80% appearing once. As concerns this clone: A junction end diverges from the germline sequence, so it may reflect a read error. Other nucleotide sequences in the sample specify the same CDR3.

This receptor was taken from a man aged 40-49 years in good health and CMV-seronegative. The source material was PBMCs. The rearrangement joins TRBV7-9 to TRBJ2-4; TRBD2 aligns across 14 bases. CDR3 bases: TGCGCCAGCAGCTCCTCCGGACTAGCGGGGGGAGCCAAAAACATTCAGTACTTC. This sequence encodes CASSSSGLAGGAKNIQYF.